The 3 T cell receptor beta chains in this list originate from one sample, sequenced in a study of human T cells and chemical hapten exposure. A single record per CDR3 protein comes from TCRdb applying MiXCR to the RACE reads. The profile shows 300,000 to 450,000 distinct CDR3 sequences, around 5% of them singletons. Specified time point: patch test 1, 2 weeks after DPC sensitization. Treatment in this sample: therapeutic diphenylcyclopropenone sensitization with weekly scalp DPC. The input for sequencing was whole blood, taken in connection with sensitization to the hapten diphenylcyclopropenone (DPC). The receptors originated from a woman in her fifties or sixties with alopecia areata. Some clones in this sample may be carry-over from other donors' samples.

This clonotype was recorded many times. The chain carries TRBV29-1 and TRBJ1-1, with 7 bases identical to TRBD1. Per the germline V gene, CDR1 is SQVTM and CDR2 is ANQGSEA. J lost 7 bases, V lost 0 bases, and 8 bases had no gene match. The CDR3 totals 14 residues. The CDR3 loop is CSVEDPDRVLEAFF. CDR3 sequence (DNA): TGCAGCGTTGAAGATCCCGACAGGGTGCTTGAAGCTTTCTTT.

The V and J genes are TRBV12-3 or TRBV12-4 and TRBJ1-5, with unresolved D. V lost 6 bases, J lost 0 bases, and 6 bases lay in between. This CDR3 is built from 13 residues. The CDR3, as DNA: TGTGCCAGCAGCATTAATAGCAATCAGCCCCAGCATTTT. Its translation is CASSINSNQPQHF.

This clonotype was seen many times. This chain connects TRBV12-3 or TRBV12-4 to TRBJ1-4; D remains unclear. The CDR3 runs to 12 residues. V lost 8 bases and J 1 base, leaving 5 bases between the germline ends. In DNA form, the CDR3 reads TGTGCCAGCTTTAGAACTAATGAAAAACTGTTTTTT. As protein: CASFRTNEKLFF.